Following are 17 T cell receptor beta chains from one sample sequenced in a study of T cells expressing NK-cell markers. TCRdb reprocessed the 5' RACE reads and reports one entry per CDR3 protein, with no DNA. The sample's table shows roughly 280,000 distinct CDR3 sequences. The sequencing sample was made of blood T cells: a sorted CD56 or NKG2C T cell subset, CD4+ or CD8+ T cells, or bulk PBMC T cells (not recorded which). The source of these receptors is a young man in good health.

The chain has TRBV29-1 and TRBJ2-1. Germline V gene data show CDR1 as SQVTM and CDR2 as ANQGSEA. The CDR3 is made up of 16 amino acids. The CDR3 reads CSVGGRGFSSYNEQFF.

V and J are TRBV9 and TRBJ2-5; the TCRdb call, TRBD2, lacks DNA for checking. Germline V gene data show CDR1 as SGDLS and CDR2 as YYNGEE. The CDR3 is 16 amino acids. The CDR3 protein is CASSVGGTSGQETQYF.

The chain combines TRBV15 with TRBJ2-1. Germline CDR1 is LNHNV and CDR2 is YYDKDF (reference sequence). The CDR3 extends over 16 amino acids. CDR3 sequence: CATSRSQTAIYNEQFF. Combining the CDR3 with reference TRBV15 and TRBJ2-1 gives the whole variable domain DAMVIQNPRYQVTQFGKPVTLSCSQTLNHNVMYWYQQKSSQAPKLLFHYYDKDFNNEADTPDNFQSRRPNTSFCFLDIRSPGLGDTAMYLCATSRSQTAIYNEQFFGPGTRLTVL.

This chain uses TRBV10-3 with TRBJ1-2; as DNA is missing, the TRBD1 call by TCRdb cannot be tested. This CDR3 is built from 13 residues. Per germline, CDR1 ENHRY and CDR2 SYGVKD. The CDR3 sequence: CAISDSRAYGYTF.

The chain couples TRBV6-5 to TRBJ1-2. The germline V gene has CDR1 MNHEY and CDR2 SVGAGI. The CDR3 sequence is 14 residues long. The CDR3 here is CASSYSWQTYGYTF.

V is TRBV5-5 and J is TRBJ1-2. Per the germline V gene, CDR1 is SGHKS and CDR2 is YYEKEE (reference sequence). The CDR3 totals 14 residues. The CDR3: CASSLVGANYGYTF.

The rearrangement uses TRBV3-1 and TRBJ2-1; the D gene TCRdb calls, TRBD1, cannot be checked with no DNA. The length of the CDR3 is 15 residues. CDR1 LGHDT and CDR2 YNNKEL come from the germline V gene (reference sequence). This chain's CDR3 is CASSQGVTPGHEQFF.

CDR3 sequence reads: CASSTRPGVSARTRTDTQYF. The V call is TRBV5-1, the J call TRBJ2-3; as DNA is missing, the TRBD1 call by TCRdb cannot be tested. Germline lookup yields CDR1 SGHRS and CDR2 YFSETQ. The CDR3 has 20 residues.

The J gene is TRBJ2-7, the V gene TRBV4-3. Per the germline V gene, CDR1 is LGHNA and CDR2 is YSLEER. The CDR3 spans 15 residues. This CDR3 is CASSQDKRTSYEQYF.

The rearrangement joins TRBV12-3 or TRBV12-4 to TRBJ2-3. The CDR3 sequence is 13 residues long. The CDR3 sequence is CASSFLVSDTQYF.

The genes are TRBV20-1 and TRBJ1-5. The CDR3 covers 13 residues. The V gene's germline CDR1 is DFQATT and CDR2 SNEGSKA (reference sequence). The chain's CDR3 is CSARRSKGQPQHF.

V usage is TRBV15 and J usage is TRBJ2-1. Germline V gene sequence: CDR1 LNHNV, CDR2 YYDKDF (reference sequence). The CDR3 contains 14 residues. CDR3 protein: CATSGQAYSNEQFF.

The chain employs TRBV20-1 and TRBJ2-4; TCRdb gives TRBD1 as the D gene, but with no DNA this cannot be confirmed. Germline loops: CDR1 DFQATT, CDR2 SNEGSKA (reference sequence). This CDR3 spans 14 amino acids. CDR3 protein: CSATNRNAKNIQYF.

CDR3 residues: CASSEVREYGELFF. The rearrangement joins TRBV2 to TRBJ2-2; no DNA is available, so the TRBD2 call from TCRdb remains unchecked. CDR1 is SNHLY and CDR2 is FYNNEI in the germline V gene. The CDR3 consists of 14 residues.

This sequence joins TRBV7-2 and TRBJ1-1. Germline V gene lookup returns CDR1 SGHTA and CDR2 FQGNSA. The CDR3 runs 15 residues. CDR3 residues: CASSFLQRGNTEAFF. The variable domain in full, with the rest retrieved from reference TRBV7-2 and TRBJ1-1, is GAGVSQSPSNKVTEKGKDVELRCDPISGHTALYWYRQSLGQGLEFLIYFQGNSAPDKSGLPSDRFSAERTGGSVSTLTIQRTQQEDSAVYLCASSFLQRGNTEAFFGQGTRLTVV.

V is TRBV10-1 and J is TRBJ2-3; TCRdb outputs TRBD1, but without DNA this stays unchecked. This CDR3 contains 14 residues. Germline CDR1 and CDR2: WNHNN and SYGVQD (reference sequence). CDR3 loop: CASSDRGAGDTQYF.

The CDR3 region is CASSYSRVNWNTEAFF. The V and J genes are TRBV6-5 and TRBJ1-1. The CDR3 is made up of 16 amino acids. Looked up from germline, CDR1 is MNHEY and CDR2 is SVGAGI.